This record covers a single T cell receptor beta chain. What it binds is not known. The data are from a study of CD8+CD57+ T cells in acquired aplastic anemia. Across the study: The mean DNA yield obtained from sorted CD4+ and CD8+ cells came to 3 to 3.5 ug. Where healthy donors were concerned, CD4+ cells averaged approximately 11 million reads.

This CDR3 region has 15 residues. Trimming shortened V by 0 bases and J by 0 bases, and 7 bases separated the two germline ends. The germline CDR1 and CDR2 sequences are SGHNT and YYREEE (reference sequence). TCR beta VDJ and CDR3 profiling used genomic DNA as template. MiXCR, applied by TCRdb to the reads, yields one record per CDR3 protein. The sample has some 210,000 distinct CDR3 sequences, around 60% seen once; the top ten hold 25% to 35%. Broader study findings: The CD8+ Simpson's diversity of patients and controls was not significantly different. It was found that nearly 30 CD8+ CDR3 sequences were shared between patients and controls.

The V and J genes are TRBV5-4 and TRBJ2-1; no reliable D call. The sequenced material came from sorted CD4+, CD8+, or CD8+CD57+ T cells (not recorded which) from PBMCs. The receptor was derived from a human donor in good health. CDR3 amino acids: CASSLGISSYNEQFF. DNA for the CDR3: TGTGCCAGCAGCTTGGGGATTAGCTCCTACAATGAGCAGTTCTTC.